This TCR beta chain was captured by sequencing in a study of T cell responses to AZD1222 COVID-19 vaccine (dated by TCRdb to the early 2020s). Context from the whole study: AZD1222 recipients given second doses at about 4 weeks or at about 12 weeks were pooled, since spike-specific TCR depth and breadth were not found to differ between the two schedules. TCR sequencing was performed for more than 230 trial participants, of whom 200 to 210 were given two doses of AZD1222 and around 26 were given two doses of MenACWY control vaccine. Trial participants were enrolled into age subgroups of 18-55, 56-69 and 70-plus years, which contained approximately 150, 28 and 58 TCR-sequenced participants, respectively. What the study reported, not specific to this receptor: A significant rise in spike-specific TCR breadth and depth was observed after two AZD1222 doses relative to day 0 and relative to MenACWY recipients. Only five to seven AZD1222 recipients were SARS-CoV-2 seropositive at baseline, limiting conclusions about previously exposed vaccinees. The vaccine-associated CD4 TCRs covered the entire spike protein, and the dominant responses fell in regions 160-218 and 743-854. Participants were mostly white British and included more females than males, and it was suggested by the authors that clonal diversity may have been underestimated. Reportedly, almost half of the unique spike-specific TCRs recognized epitopes lying outside the regions that are mutated in the B.1.351 and B.1.1.7 variants. Because no samples from the day 14 peak response were available, repertoires could be characterized only after the peak T cell response. In the small 56-69-year group, the increase in depth fell short of significance, most likely because of low power.

CDR1 LNHNV and CDR2 YYDKDF were looked up in the germline V gene (reference sequence). V was cut back by 6 bases and J by 0 bases, leaving a gap of 15 bases between them. Reading from cysteine to phenylalanine, the CDR3 counts 16 amino acids. The read is trimmed to its CDR3 DNA, 48 bases read in frame from base 1. The CDR3 regions of human TCRbeta chains were subjected to immunosequencing. As for the original processing: TCRs in the repertoires were matched against a reference library of SARS-CoV-2-specific TCRs that had been generated with the MIRA antigen-specificity platform. Breadth was defined as the fraction of unique TCRs that were SARS-CoV-2-associated. Depth was defined as the fraction of total T cells that were SARS-CoV-2-associated. Using the MIRA data, each spike-specific TCR was assigned both to the spike region to which the TCR was reactive and to a CD4 or CD8 class. Log10-transformed breadth and depth values were compared by one-way ANOVA with Sidak's multiple comparisons tests. In its TCRdb copy, this immuneACCESS table keeps in-frame sequences only and misses some clones. Where compared with another copy, unresolved V genes explain less than half of these, and the others have no known cause. That table is the source of V, J and clone size, and D and trimming were worked out from the DNA. The sample contains over 90,000 clones, around 87% of them found a single time. The ten largest clones add up to 5% of the sample.

As to this clone: Its antigen has not been determined. Per-base qualities were not stored, and no clone one base away is much larger.

The sample's time point label, decoded: baseline before first vaccination. The vaccinee samples were drawn from two UK trials, COV001 and COV002, one of which was a single-blind randomized controlled phase 2/3 trial testing AZD1222 (ChAdOx1 nCoV-19) in healthy adults. For TCRbeta chain sequencing, PBMC samples were collected from trial participants at day 0 and at day 28 after the second dose. The sample here was peripheral blood, taken on day 0 of AZD1222 vaccination. The clonotype was recovered from an adult in good health. The chain is made from TRBV15 and TRBJ2-1, and the D gene may be TRBD2, 5 bases matching. Here the CDR3 is given as CATRASRGSSYNEQFF. The sequenced DNA is TGTGCCACCAGAGCTAGCCGCGGAAGCTCCTACAATGAGCAGTTCTTC.